This TCR beta chain was identified during a study of STAT3 mutations in large granular lymphocyte leukemia (dated by TCRdb to the late 2010s). At the level of the whole study: Canonical activating STAT3 mutations were detected in roughly half of the longitudinally sequenced T-LGLL patients. As controls, the study also included longitudinal sequencing of two patients with natural killer LGL leukemia. More than half of T-LGLL patients received one or more immunosuppressive therapy regimens, with hematologic response in 40% of those treated. From an initial cohort of 200 to 250 LGL patients, some 17 representative T-LGLL cases were chosen for longitudinal sequencing of TCRbeta and STAT3. Patients were sequenced at 3 to 5 time points on average, with the number of samplings per patient ranging from 2 to 8. Serial deep sequencing of TCRbeta CDR3 and STAT3 was performed in patients with T-cell large granular lymphocyte leukemia to reconstruct clonal hierarchy and dynamics. General findings and caveats noted by the study authors: Several patients had a dominant TCR clone burden greater than the STAT3 mutant burden, which suggests that the STAT3 mutation arose secondarily within a clone that had already expanded. Because no samples were available when a clone first appeared, clonal expansion was inferred from samplings taken at other points. TCR clonotype switching after therapy was seen in about 35% of the 18 patients, with all newly emerging clones being STAT3 wild type. The linking of therapy response to changes in TCR clonal burden was complicated by variable intervals between samplings and differing treatment regimens. Every T-LGLL patient showed at least one immunodominant TCRbeta clonotype, and about half showed multiple immunodominant subclonotypes. Since codominant clonotypes persisted in some patients, a small but highly pathogenic clone may have gone undetected.

Comment on this clone: Its antigen is still unknown. No quality values exist for individual bases; no much larger clone is one base distant.

TCRbeta libraries were sequenced on an Illumina MiSeq, averaging around 38,000 productive templates per sample. TCRbeta CDR3 libraries were generated with the immunoSEQ assay using multiplex PCR amplification. In the original analysis: Repertoire diversity was calculated as previously defined, with values near 0 taken to indicate extremely monoclonal samples. The table comes from immuneACCESS by way of TCRdb, which keeps in-frame sequences with V and J called. Part of the clones is missing from these tables; in studies checked, under half for an unresolved V gene and the rest for unknown reasons. The D gene and trimming were derived from the DNA, and the V and J assignments and clone size from that table. Within this sample are 10,000 to 15,000 clones, with 76% of them counted one time only. Approximately 47% of the sample belongs to the ten largest clones. The same DNA, extracted from blood mononuclear cells, served for both TCR sequencing and STAT3 sequencing.

The V and J ends are trimmed by 1 base and 6 bases, leaving 22 bases between them. CDR1 and CDR2 are read off the germline V gene as SQVTM and ANQGSEA. The CDR3 spans 17 residues, from the cysteine through the phenylalanine. CDR3 DNA only is kept here, 51 bases in frame from base 1. The clonotype originates from a man in his 60s with T-cell large granular lymphocyte leukemia. Some clones in this sample may be carry-over from other donors' samples. The age is the age at diagnosis. The sample taken for sequencing was peripheral blood mononuclear cells. The chain joins TRBV29-1 to TRBJ2-1; tentative D gene TRBD2, with 6 bases matching. This receptor carries the CDR3 CSVEALVGGPFGNEQFF. The DNA reads as follows: TGCAGCGTTGAAGCCTTAGTCGGGGGACCGTTTGGCAATGAGCAGTTCTTC.